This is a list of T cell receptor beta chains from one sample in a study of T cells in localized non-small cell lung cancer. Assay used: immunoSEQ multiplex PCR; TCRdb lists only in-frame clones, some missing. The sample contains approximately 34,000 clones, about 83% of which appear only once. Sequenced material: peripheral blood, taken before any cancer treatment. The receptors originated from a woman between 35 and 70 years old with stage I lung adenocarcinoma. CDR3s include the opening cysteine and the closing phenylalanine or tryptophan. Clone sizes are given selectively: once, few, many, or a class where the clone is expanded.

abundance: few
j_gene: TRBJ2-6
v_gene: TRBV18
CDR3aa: CASSTGRGSGANVLTF

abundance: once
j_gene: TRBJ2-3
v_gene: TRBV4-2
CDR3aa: CASGGDRGRRTQYF

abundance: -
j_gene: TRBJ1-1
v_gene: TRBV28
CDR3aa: CATVTGSGTEAFF

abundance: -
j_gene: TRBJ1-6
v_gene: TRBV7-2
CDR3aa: CASSSEQVSPLHF

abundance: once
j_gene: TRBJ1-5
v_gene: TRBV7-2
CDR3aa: CASSLGGISNQPQHF

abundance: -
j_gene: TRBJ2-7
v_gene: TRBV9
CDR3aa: CASSGASGASRVEQYF

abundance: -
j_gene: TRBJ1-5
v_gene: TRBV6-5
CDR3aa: CATDRGQDQPQHF

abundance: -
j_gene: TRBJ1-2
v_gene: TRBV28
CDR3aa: CASSSPAGGYGYTF

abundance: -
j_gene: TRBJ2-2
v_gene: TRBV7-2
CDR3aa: CASSLGWSAGELFF

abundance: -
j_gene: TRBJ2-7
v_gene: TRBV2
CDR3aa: CASSEGGDEQYF

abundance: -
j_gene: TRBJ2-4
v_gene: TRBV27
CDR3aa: CASSLTFKNIQYF

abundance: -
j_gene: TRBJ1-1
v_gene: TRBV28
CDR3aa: CASSSGGTGYTEAFF

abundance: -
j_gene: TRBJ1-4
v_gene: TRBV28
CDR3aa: CASSPGVPTNEKLFF

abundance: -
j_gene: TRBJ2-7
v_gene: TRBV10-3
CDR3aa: CAISGGYEQYF

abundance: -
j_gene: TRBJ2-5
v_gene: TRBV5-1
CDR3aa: CASSLVQPQETQYF

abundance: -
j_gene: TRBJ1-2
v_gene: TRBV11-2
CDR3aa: CASSAVTGAYGYTF

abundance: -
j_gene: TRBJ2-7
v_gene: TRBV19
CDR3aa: CASSMGDGTYEQYF

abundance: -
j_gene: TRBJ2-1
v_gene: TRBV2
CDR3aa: CASNLQGSYNEQFF

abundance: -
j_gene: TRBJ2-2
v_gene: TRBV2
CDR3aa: CASSPTRNTGELFF

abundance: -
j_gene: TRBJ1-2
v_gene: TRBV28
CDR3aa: CASSSGSISYTF

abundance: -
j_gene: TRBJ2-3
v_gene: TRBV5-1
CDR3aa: CASSSGLAGSTDTQYF

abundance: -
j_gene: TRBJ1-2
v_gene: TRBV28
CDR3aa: CASSSSGTGVNGYTF

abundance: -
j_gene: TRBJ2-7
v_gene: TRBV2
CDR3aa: CATRRASGGPSNSYEQYF

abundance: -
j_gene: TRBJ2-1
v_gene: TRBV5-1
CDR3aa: CASSPLVGEQFF

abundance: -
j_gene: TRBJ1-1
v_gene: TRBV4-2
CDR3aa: CASSHPGTVTEAFF

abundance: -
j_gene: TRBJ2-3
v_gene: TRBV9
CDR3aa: CASSVLAGGSTDTQYF